This T cell receptor (beta chain) was observed in a study of shared clonotypes between healthy human individuals. All participating donors were Caucasian adults from Nashville, Tennessee. Assay used: immunoSEQ multiplex PCR; TCRdb lists only in-frame clones, some missing. Among about 470,000 clones listed, around 75% were seen once. The CDR3 loop spans 15 amino acids. V was shortened by 4 bases and J by 0 bases, with 11 bases between the two germline ends. The germline V gene has CDR1 MDHEN and CDR2 SYDVKM. The chain combines TRBV28 with TRBJ2-3; D uncertain. The receptor was derived from a woman between 40 and 55 years old in good health. Some clones in this sample may be carry-over from other donors' samples. Sequenced material: PBMCs. As DNA, the CDR3 is TGTGCCAGCAGTTCCGCGGTACTTAGCACAGATACGCAGTATTTT. Its translation: CASSSAVLSTDTQYF.